The 11 T cell receptor beta chains in this list originate from one sample, sequenced in a study of Ad26.COV2.S vaccination and SARS-CoV-2 variants. Treatment given: 15 to 20 received Ad26.COV2.S at low or high dose, single or two shots; about 5 received placebo; per-sample allocation not given. On day 63 after the first injection, vaccine and placebo recipients gave samples. Sequencing used immunoSEQ multiplex PCR; TCRdb keeps in-frame clones, though not all of them. Of approximately 300,000 clones in the sample, around 83% were seen once. Sequenced material: peripheral blood, taken in a trial of Ad26.COV2.S vaccine versus placebo. The receptors originated from a person aged 18 to 59 who received the Ad26.COV2.S COVID-19 vaccine or a placebo.

V usage is TRBV6-5 and J usage is TRBJ2-7; tentative D call: TRBD1 (6 bases). The CDR3 sequence is 13 residues long. Germline assignment: CDR1 MNHEY and CDR2 SVGAGI. The germline V and J ends were trimmed by 2 bases and 4 bases, with 9 bases remaining between them. CDR3: CASSYHGQYEQYF. The CDR3 bases are TGTGCCAGCAGTTACCACGGACAGTACGAGCAGTACTTC.

This sequence joins TRBV6-5 and TRBJ1-3; D gene unclear. Looked up from germline, CDR1 is MNHEY and CDR2 is SVGAGI. This CDR3 spans 13 amino acids. V was pared by 11 bases and J by 0 bases, with 11 bases between. The CDR3: CAGSGRSGNTIYF. The CDR3 region has the DNA TGTGCCGGATCGGGCCGCTCTGGAAACACCATATATTTT.

This sequence joins TRBV5-4 and TRBJ2-2; 7 bases match TRBD1. The trim removed 0 bases at V and 1 base at J, leaving 3 bases unmatched. Germline assignment: CDR1 SGHNT and CDR2 YYREEE (reference sequence). This CDR3 region has 16 residues. Here the CDR3 reads CASSLGQGRNTGELFF. In nucleotides, the CDR3 is TGTGCCAGCAGCTTGGGACAGGGACGGAACACCGGGGAGCTGTTTTTT.

The V gene is TRBV4-1, the J gene TRBJ1-2; 8 positions agree with TRBD1. This CDR3 has 14 amino acids. V gave up 1 base and J gave up 4 bases; unmatched junction bases: 2. CDR1 is MGHRA and CDR2 is YSYEKL in the germline V gene. Here the CDR3 reads CASSQAGGSYGYTF. In nucleotides, the CDR3 is TGCGCCAGCAGCCAAGCAGGGGGCAGCTATGGCTACACCTTC.

This clone has just one count. The chain is built from TRBV19 and TRBJ1-2; perhaps TRBD1 as D (6 bases). The germline V and J ends were trimmed by 7 bases and 5 bases, with 23 bases remaining between them. The CDR3 totals 16 residues. The V gene's germline CDR1 is LNHDA and CDR2 SQIVND (reference sequence). The CDR3 bases are TGTGCCAGTATTGGGGGCGGGGGCCGAGATTTGTATGGCTACACCTTC. Its translation is CASIGGGGRDLYGYTF. Together with reference TRBV19 and TRBJ1-2, the CDR3 gives the full variable domain: DGGITQSPKYLFRKEGQNVTLSCEQNLNHDAMYWYRQDPGQGLRLIYYSQIVNDFQKGDIAEGYSVSREKKESFPLTVTSAQKNPTAFYLCASIGGGGRDLYGYTFGSGTRLTVV.

The rearrangement joins TRBV7-2 to TRBJ2-6, with D unresolved. CDR1 is SGHTA and CDR2 is FQGNSA in the germline V gene. The CDR3 is 18 residues long. V shed 5 bases and J shed 1 base, with 18 bases lying between them. This CDR3 reads CASSPARDRASGANVLTF. CDR3 bases: TGTGCCAGCAGCCCTGCCAGAGACCGTGCATCTGGGGCCAACGTCCTGACTTTC. The complete variable domain, with remaining parts taken from reference TRBV7-2 and TRBJ2-6, reads GAGVSQSPSNKVTEKGKDVELRCDPISGHTALYWYRQSLGQGLEFLIYFQGNSAPDKSGLPSDRFSAERTGGSVSTLTIQRTQQEDSAVYLCASSPARDRASGANVLTFGAGSRLTVL.

This chain joins TRBV5-1 and TRBJ2-1; D may be TRBD1 (6 bases). The CDR3 runs 16 residues. V gave up 3 bases and J gave up 1 base, with 14 bases separating them. CDR1 is SGHRS, CDR2 YFSETQ, per germline. The DNA of the CDR3 is TGCGCCAGCAGCTCGGGTGGGGGCGGATCCTACAATGAGCAGTTCTTC. Its protein product is CASSSGGGGSYNEQFF. The full variable domain, its missing parts supplied by reference TRBV5-1 and TRBJ2-1, is KAGVTQTPRYLIKTRGQQVTLSCSPISGHRSVSWYQQTPGQGLQFLFEYFSETQRNKGNFPGRFSGRQFSNSRSEMNVSTLELGDSALYLCASSSGGGGSYNEQFFGPGTRLTVL.

The gene calls are TRBV3-1 (or the pseudogene TRBV3-2) and TRBJ2-5; D might be TRBD1 (5 bases). Trimming took off 1 base at V and 5 bases at J, with 14 bases between the two ends. CDR3 length: 15 amino acids. The germline V gene encodes CDR1 LGHDT and CDR2 YNNKEL (reference sequence). Here the CDR3 reads CASSQATETQETQYF. As DNA, the CDR3 is TGTGCCAGCAGCCAAGCGACAGAGACCCAGGAGACCCAGTACTTC.

The V gene is TRBV27, the J gene TRBJ2-3; D possibly corresponds to TRBD1 (6 bases). The germline V and J ends were trimmed by 6 bases and 1 base, with 11 bases remaining between them. This CDR3 spans 14 amino acids. Germline V CDR1 and CDR2: MNHEY, SMNVEV (reference sequence). The CDR3 sequence: CASSLNRGTDTQYF. The CDR3 region has the DNA TGTGCCAGCAGCCTCAACAGGGGCACAGATACGCAGTATTTT.

The V gene is TRBV5-6, the J gene TRBJ2-7, with TRBD1 matching 7 bases. The V segment lost 5 bases and the J segment 3 bases; nucleotides outside the gene matches: 5. The CDR3 contains 13 residues. The germline gives CDR1 SGHDT, CDR2 YYEEEE. The CDR3 nucleotides are TGTGCCAGCAGTAAGACAGGGCTCTACGAGCAGTACTTC. It translates to CASSKTGLYEQYF.

The rearrangement links TRBV19 to TRBJ1-2; D might be TRBD1 (5 bases). Germline-derived CDR1 and CDR2 are LNHDA and SQIVND (reference sequence). V was trimmed by 3 bases and J by 5 bases, leaving 16 bases between them. There are 15 residues in the CDR3. This chain's CDR3 is CASSIMTGRRYGYTF. CDR3 in DNA: TGTGCCAGTAGTATCATGACGGGGCGACGGTATGGCTACACCTTC.